This T cell receptor (beta chain) comes out of a study of neurological immune-mediated disorders. MiXCR, run by TCRdb on the 5' RACE reads, gives a single entry per CDR3 protein. The data show under 90,000 distinct CDR3 sequences, 3% to 4.5% seen once. This clonotype has just a few counts. This sequence may be a read error, since a much larger clone differs from it by one base. Germline V gene lookup returns CDR1 ENHRY and CDR2 SYGVKD. This CDR3 is 12 amino acids long. The origin of this receptor is a woman aged 45-65 years with multiple sclerosis. The sequenced material came from PBMCs. This chain connects TRBV10-3 to TRBJ1-2; TRBD1 aligns across 7 bases. The CDR3 sequence is CDISTGDYGYTF. In nucleotides, the CDR3 is TGTGACATCAGCACAGGGGATTATGGCTACACCTTC.